This entry features one T cell receptor beta chain sequence. Its target is not known. Sorted naive CD8 T cells were those defined as CD8+CD4-CCR7+CD45RA+. Bulk TCR libraries were made with methods that had been previously described and with listed TCR primers. In TCRdb, the PCR reads were re-called with MiXCR into one record per CDR3 protein. Among 460,000 or so distinct CDR3 sequences listed, about a fifth were seen once. These data come from a study of molecular identifiers for immune sequencing clone quantification. Across the study: Five portions were made in replicates from RNA of roughly 18,000 or 92,000 naive CD8 cells, and four underwent sequencing. Study-wide findings and caveats: Identical barcode-sharing TCR molecules could lead to underestimated sizes for highly expanded clones.

This receptor was identified in a human donor in good health. Some libraries in this study had Jurkat cell RNA spiked in. The sample taken for sequencing was naive CD8+ T cells from blood, with Jurkat cell RNA spiked in. Regarding subset: FACS-sorted CD8+CD4-CCR7+CD45RA+ naive T cells.

DNA for the CDR3: TGTGCCAGCAGCCAAGAGGTTGGACAGGGGGCGGATGAGCAGTTCTTC. Amino acids: CASSQEVGQGADEQFF. This chain joins TRBV4-2 and TRBJ2-1; 11 bases map to TRBD1. The V and J ends lost 0 bases and 8 bases, in that order; junction bases with no gene match: 6. The CDR3 length is 16 residues. CDR1 LGHNA and CDR2 YNFKEQ come from the germline V gene.